The 26 T cell receptor beta chains below come from one sample, sequenced in a study of somatic mutations in cytotoxic T cells in rheumatoid arthritis. The data were produced by immunoSEQ multiplex PCR, yet TCRdb's version contains in-frame clones alone and is incomplete. The data hold 15,000 or so clones, with almost 85% observed a single time. The sequenced sample consisted of CD8+ T cells sorted from blood. The source of these receptors is a woman aged 45-65 years with rheumatoid arthritis.

This sequence joins TRBV10-3 and TRBJ2-7, with D perhaps assigned TRBD1 or TRBD2 (5 bases each). CDR1 ENHRY and CDR2 SYGVKD come from the germline V gene. The CDR3 has 13 residues. The V end was cut by 5 bases, the J end by 2 bases, with 10 bases between. The CDR3 is CAISWDRTYEQYF. The CDR3, as DNA: TGTGCCATCAGTTGGGACCGAACCTACGAGCAGTACTTC.

The chain is built from TRBV7-8 and TRBJ1-5, with unresolved D. The germline gives CDR1 SGHVS, CDR2 FQNEAQ. V dropped 1 base and J dropped 1 base, with 14 bases sitting between them. The CDR3 extends over 17 amino acids. The chain's CDR3 is CASSLGAGTISNQPQHF. CDR3 nucleotide sequence: TGTGCCAGCAGCTTAGGTGCAGGCACCATCAGCAATCAGCCCCAGCATTTT.

The chain uses TRBV30 and TRBJ2-2, with no clear D. The ends were cut back, 0 bases at V and 7 bases at J, with 6 bases in the middle. The CDR3 extends over 12 amino acids. Germline-derived CDR1 and CDR2 are GTSNPN and SVGIG (reference sequence). CDR3 in amino acids: CAWSVFIGELFF. The CDR3 coding sequence is TGTGCCTGGAGTGTTTTTATCGGGGAGCTGTTTTTT.

The chain is built from TRBV7-4 and TRBJ2-7; D may be TRBD2 (6 bases). Trimming cost V 2 bases and J 6 bases, with 17 bases left between them. This CDR3 is built from 15 residues. CDR1 is SGHVT and CDR2 is SQSDAQ in the germline V gene. Written as DNA, the CDR3 is TGTGCCAGCAGCTTAATCGGGGGAGCTGGGTCCGAGCAGTACTTC. It codes for CASSLIGGAGSEQYF.

V usage is TRBV7-7 and J usage is TRBJ2-1; 10 nucleotides agree with TRBD2. CDR3 length: 14 residues. CDR1 SSHAT and CDR2 FNYEAQ come from the germline V gene (reference sequence). V shed 2 bases and J 8 bases; nucleotides not matched to a gene: 3. CDR3 bases: TGTGCCAGCAGCTTAAGCGGGGGGGCCCATGAGCAGTTCTTC. Translation gives CASSLSGGAHEQFF.

The rearrangement joins TRBV9 to TRBJ2-5, with 9 bases fitting TRBD1. The CDR3 totals 15 residues. CDR1 and CDR2 (germline): SGDLS, YYNGEE. With 2 bases clipped from V and 2 bases from J, the junction kept 4 bases outside the gene matches. CDR3 coding DNA: TGTGCCAGCAGCGTTGGGACAGGGACACAAGAGACCCAGTACTTC. It encodes CASSVGTGTQETQYF.

This clone was detected once. The V gene is TRBV11-2, the J gene TRBJ2-1; D unresolved. V was trimmed by 1 base and J by 6 bases, leaving 1 base between them. The CDR3 loop spans 11 amino acids. The germline CDR1 and CDR2 sequences are SGHAT and FQNNGV. The CDR3 region is CASSLVNEQFF. The DNA for the CDR3 is TGTGCCAGCAGCTTAGTCAATGAGCAGTTCTTC.

This clone was detected a few times. The chain recombines TRBV28 with TRBJ1-1, with D possibly TRBD1 on 6 matching bases. Trimming removed 6 bases at V and 1 base at J, with 12 bases between. This CDR3 comprises 14 residues. Germline-derived CDR1 and CDR2 are MDHEN and SYDVKM. CDR3 DNA: TGTGCCAGCAGACTTCAGGGGTGGAACACTGAAGCTTTCTTT. Its translation: CASRLQGWNTEAFF. The full variable domain, completed using reference TRBV28 and TRBJ1-1, is DVKVTQSSRYLVKRTGEKVFLECVQDMDHENMFWYRQDPGLGLRLIYFSYDVKMKEKGDIPEGYSVSREKKERFSLILESASTNQTSMYLCASRLQGWNTEAFFGQGTRLTVV.

V and J are TRBV7-8 and TRBJ2-7; D unclear. The germline V gene has CDR1 SGHVS and CDR2 FQNEAQ. CDR3 size: 15 residues. The V end was cut by 2 bases, the J end by 0 bases, with 11 bases between. The CDR3 nucleotides are TGTGCCAGCAGCTTACCGGAGTCTCTCTCCTACGAGCAGTACTTC. Encoded protein: CASSLPESLSYEQYF.

The V gene is TRBV28, the J gene TRBJ1-3, with 8 bases matching TRBD1. V dropped 6 bases and J dropped 0; count of bases not matched to a gene: 10. CDR3 length equals 17 residues. Germline assignment: CDR1 MDHEN and CDR2 SYDVKM. In nucleotides, the CDR3 is TGTGCCAGCAGCGACAGGGGTCTGGTCTTCTCTGGAAACACCATATATTTT. Its protein is CASSDRGLVFSGNTIYF.

V usage is TRBV4-2 and J usage is TRBJ2-5; the D gene is possibly TRBD2 (5 bases). Trimming took 0 bases from V and 11 from J, leaving 19 bases between them. This CDR3 has 15 amino acids. Germline V gene lookup returns CDR1 LGHNA and CDR2 YNFKEQ. The CDR3 sequence: CASSQDSSDLREQYF. The CDR3 DNA reads as TGTGCCAGCAGCCAAGATAGCAGCGACCTAAGGGAGCAGTACTTC.

The chain combines TRBV5-4 with TRBJ1-3; D is uncertain. The CDR3 is 15 residues long. The ends were cut back, 2 bases at V and 3 bases at J, with 12 bases in the middle. Germline V CDR1 and CDR2: SGHNT, YYREEE (reference sequence). CDR3 coding DNA: TGTGCCAGCAGCTTTGGCGGAGGCTATGGAAACACCATATATTTT. Its protein is CASSFGGGYGNTIYF.

The V call is TRBV28, the J call TRBJ2-1; 7 nucleotides line up with TRBD1. This CDR3 is built from 14 residues. Unmatched junction bases numbered 6, after V lost 3 bases and J lost 7 bases. The germline V gene has CDR1 MDHEN and CDR2 SYDVKM. The CDR3: CASSFPQGINEQFF. CDR3 sequence (DNA): TGTGCCAGCAGTTTTCCACAGGGGATAAATGAGCAGTTCTTC.

The chain has TRBV7-9 and TRBJ1-2, with D possibly matching TRBD1 (5 bases). V was cut by 6 bases and J by 3 bases, with 14 bases left in between. From germline, CDR1 is SEHNR and CDR2 FQNEAQ (reference sequence). This CDR3 region has 14 residues. The CDR3 DNA reads as TGTGCCAGCAGACCAGGGCAGGCTTACTATGGCTACACCTTC. Amino acids: CASRPGQAYYGYTF. Using reference TRBV7-9 and TRBJ1-2 for the parts outside the CDR3, the full variable domain is DTGVSQNPRHKITKRGQNVTFRCDPISEHNRLYWYRQTLGQGPEFLTYFQNEAQLEKSRLLSDRFSAERPKGSFSTLEIQRTEQGDSAMYLCASRPGQAYYGYTFGSGTRLTVV.

The chain recombines TRBV11-2 with TRBJ2-7; D is unclear. V shed 1 base and J shed 0 bases, with 10 bases lying between them. The CDR3 sequence is 15 residues long. In germline, CDR1 is SGHAT, CDR2 FQNNGV. The CDR3 loop reads CASSLGKTLSYEQYF. The CDR3 bases are TGTGCCAGCAGCTTAGGGAAGACTCTCTCCTACGAGCAGTACTTC.

The chain couples TRBV11-2 to TRBJ2-1; TRBD1 is a possible D gene (5 bases). The CDR3 loop spans 17 amino acids. The V and J ends lost 5 bases and 4 bases respectively, with 21 bases between them. Germline loops: CDR1 SGHAT, CDR2 FQNNGV. CDR3 amino acids: CASSLTGNGLLYNEQFF. CDR3 in DNA: TGTGCCAGCAGCCTTACAGGCAATGGTCTCCTTTACAATGAGCAGTTCTTC.

This clone was seen only a few times. This sequence joins TRBV6-1 and TRBJ1-3; D unresolved. CDR1 is MNHNS and CDR2 is SASEGT in the germline V gene. Trimming stripped 2 bases from V and 0 bases from J, with 5 bases between. The CDR3 contains 14 residues. The CDR3 nucleotides read TGTGCCAGCAGTGAATGGGGCTCTGGAAACACCATATATTTT. It yields the protein CASSEWGSGNTIYF.

This clone was picked up a small number of times. The DNA for the CDR3 is TGTGCCAGCAGCGTTACAGGGGGACGTCAGCCCCAGCATTTT. The encoded protein is CASSVTGGRQPQHF. V is TRBV7-9 and J is TRBJ1-5; 8 bases line up with TRBD1. Unmatched junction bases numbered 6, after V lost 5 bases and J lost 6 bases. This CDR3 region has 14 residues. The germline V gene encodes CDR1 SEHNR and CDR2 FQNEAQ (reference sequence).

The rearrangement uses TRBV27 and TRBJ1-2; TRBD1 matches 10 bases. There are 15 residues in the CDR3. From germline, CDR1 is MNHEY and CDR2 SMNVEV (reference sequence). V was clipped by 5 bases and J by 1 base; unmatched bases: 4. The CDR3 protein is CASSADRGINYGYTF. The DNA of the CDR3 is TGTGCCAGCAGTGCGGACAGGGGGATTAACTATGGCTACACCTTC.

V and J are TRBV19 and TRBJ1-1; weak D call: TRBD1 (5 bases). Germline values: CDR1 LNHDA, CDR2 SQIVND (reference sequence). Trimming removed 5 bases from V and 2 bases from J, with 12 bases in between. This CDR3 contains 14 residues. The CDR3 here is CASSGDSANTEAFF. In nucleotides, the CDR3 is TGTGCCAGTAGTGGAGACAGCGCCAACACTGAAGCTTTCTTT.

The chain carries TRBV9 and TRBJ2-3; tentatively, D is TRBD1 or TRBD2 (5 bases each). Trimming left V 0 bases short and J 1 base short, with 15 bases between. Germline CDR1 SGDLS, CDR2 YYNGEE. This CDR3 contains 17 residues. CDR3 protein: CASSVEGDPEGTDTQYF. In DNA, the CDR3 is TGTGCCAGCAGCGTAGAAGGGGACCCCGAGGGCACAGATACGCAGTATTTT. The full variable domain, its missing parts supplied by reference TRBV9 and TRBJ2-3, is DSGVTQTPKHLITATGQRVTLRCSPRSGDLSVYWYQQSLDQGLQFLIQYYNGEERAKGNILERFSAQQFPDLHSELNLSSLELGDSALYFCASSVEGDPEGTDTQYFGPGTRLTVL.

In its sample, this clone was seen once. The chain recombines TRBV2 with TRBJ1-5, with a possible D match to TRBD1 (5 bases). Germline CDR1 and CDR2: SNHLY and FYNNEI. The CDR3 has 14 amino acids. V was pared by 7 bases and J by 4 bases, with 14 bases between. The CDR3 sequence is CASTERTLNQPQHF. CDR3 DNA: TGTGCCAGCACCGAGCGGACATTGAATCAGCCCCAGCATTTT.

V is TRBV6-6 and J is TRBJ2-7, with D perhaps matching TRBD2 (7 bases). Trimming left V 2 bases short and J 5 bases short, with 13 bases between. CDR1 is MNHNY, CDR2 SVGAGI, per germline (reference sequence). This CDR3 is built from 14 residues. The CDR3 protein is CASSYGAGAHEQYF. DNA of the CDR3: TGTGCCAGCAGTTACGGGGCGGGGGCCCACGAGCAGTACTTC.

Here the CDR3 DNA reads TGTGCCTGGAGCTTGGGAACTAGCACAGATACGCAGTATTTT. Residues: CAWSLGTSTDTQYF. This rearrangement joins TRBV30 to TRBJ2-3, with D uncertain. The CDR3 loop spans 14 amino acids. Trimming stripped 3 bases from V and 0 bases from J, with 10 bases between. The germline V gene encodes CDR1 GTSNPN and CDR2 SVGIG (reference sequence).

V is TRBV11-3 and J is TRBJ2-1; 9 nucleotides match TRBD2. CDR1 SGHNT and CDR2 YENEEA come from the germline V gene. J gave up 2 bases and V 1 base, and 6 bases lay outside the gene matches. The CDR3 extends over 17 amino acids. CDR3 bases: TGTGCCAGCAGCTTAGGGGCTAGCGGGGCTCCCTACAATGAGCAGTTCTTC. Encoded protein: CASSLGASGAPYNEQFF. The variable domain in full, with the rest retrieved from reference TRBV11-3 and TRBJ2-1, is EAGVVQSPRYKIIEKKQPVAFWCNPISGHNTLYWYLQNLGQGPELLIRYENEEAVDDSQLPKDRFSAERLKGVDSTLKIQPAELGDSAVYLCASSLGASGAPYNEQFFGPGTRLTVL.

The chain employs TRBV19 and TRBJ2-6; the D is unclear. CDR1 is LNHDA and CDR2 is SQIVND in the germline V gene (reference sequence). This CDR3 spans 15 amino acids. Between the trimmed V and J ends, which lost 1 base and 0 bases, there was a span of 4 bases. The CDR3 coding sequence is TGTGCCAGTAGTATAGGACTCTCTGGGGCCAACGTCCTGACTTTC. Amino acid sequence: CASSIGLSGANVLTF.